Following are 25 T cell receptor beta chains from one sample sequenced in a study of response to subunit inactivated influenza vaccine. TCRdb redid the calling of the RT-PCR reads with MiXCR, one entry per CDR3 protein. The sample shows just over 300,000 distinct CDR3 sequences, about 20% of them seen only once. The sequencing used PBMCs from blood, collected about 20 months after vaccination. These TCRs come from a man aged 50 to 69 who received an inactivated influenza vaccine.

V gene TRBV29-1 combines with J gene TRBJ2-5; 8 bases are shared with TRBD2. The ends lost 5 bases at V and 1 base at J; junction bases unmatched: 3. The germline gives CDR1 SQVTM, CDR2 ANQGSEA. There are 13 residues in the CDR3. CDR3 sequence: CSVSGSLQETQYF. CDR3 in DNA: TGCAGCGTTAGCGGGAGCCTCCAAGAGACCCAGTACTTC.

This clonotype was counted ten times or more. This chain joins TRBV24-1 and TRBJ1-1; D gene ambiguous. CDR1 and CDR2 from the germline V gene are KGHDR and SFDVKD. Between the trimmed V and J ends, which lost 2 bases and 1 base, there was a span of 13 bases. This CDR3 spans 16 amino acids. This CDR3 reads CATSDCRMRENTEAFF. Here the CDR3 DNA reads TGTGCCACCAGTGATTGTCGAATGAGAGAGAACACTGAAGCTTTCTTT.

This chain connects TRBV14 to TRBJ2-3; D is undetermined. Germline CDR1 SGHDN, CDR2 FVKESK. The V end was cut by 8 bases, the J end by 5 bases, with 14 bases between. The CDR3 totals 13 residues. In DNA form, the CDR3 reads TGTGCCAGCCAAGACGAGGTGCAAGATACGCAGTATTTT. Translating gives CASQDEVQDTQYF.

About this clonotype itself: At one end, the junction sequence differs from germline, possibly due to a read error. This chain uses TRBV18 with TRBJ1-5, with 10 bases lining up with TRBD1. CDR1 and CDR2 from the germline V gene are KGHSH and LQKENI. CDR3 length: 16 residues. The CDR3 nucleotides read TGTGCCAGCTCACCGGGACAGGGGCATAGCAATCAGGCCCAGCATTTT. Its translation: CASSPGQGHSNQAQHF.

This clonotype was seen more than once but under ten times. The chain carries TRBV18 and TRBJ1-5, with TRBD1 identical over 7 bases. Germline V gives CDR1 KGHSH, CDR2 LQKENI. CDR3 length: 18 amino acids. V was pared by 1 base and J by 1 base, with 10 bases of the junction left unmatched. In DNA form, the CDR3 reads TGTGCCAGCTCACCACGGGCAGGGGGATTAGCGAGCAATCAGCCCCAGCATTTT. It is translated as CASSPRAGGLASNQPQHF.

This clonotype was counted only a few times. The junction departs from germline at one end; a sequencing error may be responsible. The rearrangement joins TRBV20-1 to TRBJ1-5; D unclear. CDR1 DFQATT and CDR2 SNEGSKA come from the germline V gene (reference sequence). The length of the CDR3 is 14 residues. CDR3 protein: CSARGNSPYQPQHF. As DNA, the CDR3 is TGCAGTGCCAGAGGTAACAGCCCATATCAGCCCCAGCATTTT.

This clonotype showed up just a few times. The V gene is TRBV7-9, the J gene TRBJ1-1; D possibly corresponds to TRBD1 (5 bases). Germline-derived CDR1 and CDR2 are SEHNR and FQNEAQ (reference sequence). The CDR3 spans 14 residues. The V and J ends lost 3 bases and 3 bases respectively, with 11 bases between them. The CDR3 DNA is TGTGCCAGCAGCTTGGGGGTGTGGGACACTGAAGCTTTCTTT. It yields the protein CASSLGVWDTEAFF.

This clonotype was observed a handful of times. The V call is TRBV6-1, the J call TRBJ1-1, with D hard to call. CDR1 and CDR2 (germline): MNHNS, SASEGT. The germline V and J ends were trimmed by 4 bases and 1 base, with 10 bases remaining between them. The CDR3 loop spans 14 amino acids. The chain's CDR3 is CASSGVGRNTEAFF. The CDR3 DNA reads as TGTGCCAGCAGTGGCGTGGGCAGGAACACTGAAGCTTTCTTT.

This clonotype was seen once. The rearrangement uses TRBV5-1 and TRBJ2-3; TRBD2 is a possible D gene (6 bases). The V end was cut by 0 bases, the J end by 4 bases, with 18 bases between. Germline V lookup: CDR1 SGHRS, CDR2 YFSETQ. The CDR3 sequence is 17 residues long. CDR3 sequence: CASSLAVSGVNADTQYF. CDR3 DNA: TGCGCCAGCAGCTTGGCTGTTTCGGGGGTTAACGCAGATACGCAGTATTTT.

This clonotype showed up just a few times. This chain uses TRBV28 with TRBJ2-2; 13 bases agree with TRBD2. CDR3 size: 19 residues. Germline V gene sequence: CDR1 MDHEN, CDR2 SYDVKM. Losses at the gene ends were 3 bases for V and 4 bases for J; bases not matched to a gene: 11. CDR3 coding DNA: TGTGCCAGCAGTTTTCGCGAAGGACTAGCGGGAGTGAGCACCGGGGAGCTGTTTTTT. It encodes CASSFREGLAGVSTGELFF.

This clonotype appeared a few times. DNA for the CDR3: TGTGCCAGCAGCGTCGCCGGAGTCGGAGCCCACATTCAGTACTTC. Protein product: CASSVAGVGAHIQYF. The chain combines TRBV9 with TRBJ2-4; D uncertain. The V end was cut by 2 bases, the J end by 8 bases, with 17 bases between. Per germline, CDR1 SGDLS and CDR2 YYNGEE. The CDR3 has 15 amino acids.

The DNA of the CDR3 is TGTGCCAGCAGTAGGGGACAGGGGGCCTGGGTTTACGAGCAGTACTTC. Its translation is CASSRGQGAWVYEQYF. The rearrangement uses TRBV28 and TRBJ2-7, with 12 bases identical to TRBD1. The CDR3 is 16 amino acids. With 5 bases clipped from V and 4 bases from J, the junction kept 9 bases outside the gene matches. Germline CDR1 reads MDHEN; CDR2 reads SYDVKM.

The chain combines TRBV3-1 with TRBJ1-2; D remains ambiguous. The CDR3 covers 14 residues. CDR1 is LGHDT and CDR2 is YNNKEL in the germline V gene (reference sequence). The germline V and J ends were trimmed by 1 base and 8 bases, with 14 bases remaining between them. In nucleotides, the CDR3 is TGTGCCAGCAGCCAAGTTGGTAGGGTCCGGGGCTACACCTTC. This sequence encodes CASSQVGRVRGYTF.

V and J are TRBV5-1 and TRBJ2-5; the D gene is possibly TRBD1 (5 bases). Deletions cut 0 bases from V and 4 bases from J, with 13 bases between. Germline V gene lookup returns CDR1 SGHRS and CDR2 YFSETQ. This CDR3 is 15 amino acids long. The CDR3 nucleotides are TGCGCCAGCAGCTTGGGGGCGCAGGGTCGAGAGACCCAGTACTTC. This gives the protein CASSLGAQGRETQYF.

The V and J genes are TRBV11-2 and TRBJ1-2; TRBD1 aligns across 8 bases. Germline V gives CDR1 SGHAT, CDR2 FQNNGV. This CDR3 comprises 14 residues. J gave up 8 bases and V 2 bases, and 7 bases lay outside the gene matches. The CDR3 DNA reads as TGTGCCAGCAGCTTAAATCCGACAGGGGAAGGCTACACCTTC. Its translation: CASSLNPTGEGYTF.

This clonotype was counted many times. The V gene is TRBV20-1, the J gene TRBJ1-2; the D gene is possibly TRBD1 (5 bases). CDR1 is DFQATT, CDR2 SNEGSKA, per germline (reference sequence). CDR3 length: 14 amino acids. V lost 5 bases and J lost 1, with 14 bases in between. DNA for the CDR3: TGCAGTGCTGGTAACGCAGGGAATAACTATGGCTACACCTTC. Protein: CSAGNAGNNYGYTF.

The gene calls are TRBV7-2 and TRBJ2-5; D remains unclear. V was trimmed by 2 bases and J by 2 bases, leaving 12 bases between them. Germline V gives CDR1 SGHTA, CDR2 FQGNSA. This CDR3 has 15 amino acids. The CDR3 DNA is TGTGCCAGCAGCTTAAACGCTCTCCGTCAAGAGACCCAGTACTTC. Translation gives CASSLNALRQETQYF.

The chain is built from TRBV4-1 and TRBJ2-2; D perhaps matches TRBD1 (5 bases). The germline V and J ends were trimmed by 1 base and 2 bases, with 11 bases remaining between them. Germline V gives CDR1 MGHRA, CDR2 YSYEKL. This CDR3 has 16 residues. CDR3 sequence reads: CASSQGLDRNTGELFF. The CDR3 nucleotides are TGCGCCAGCAGCCAAGGCCTTGACAGAAACACCGGGGAGCTGTTTTTT.

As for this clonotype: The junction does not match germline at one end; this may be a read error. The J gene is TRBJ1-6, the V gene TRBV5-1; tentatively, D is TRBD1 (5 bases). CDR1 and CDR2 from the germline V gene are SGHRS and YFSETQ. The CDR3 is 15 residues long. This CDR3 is CASARESSYNSPLQF. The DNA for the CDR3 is TGCGCCAGCGCCAGGGAGAGCTCCTATAATTCACCCCTCCAATTT.

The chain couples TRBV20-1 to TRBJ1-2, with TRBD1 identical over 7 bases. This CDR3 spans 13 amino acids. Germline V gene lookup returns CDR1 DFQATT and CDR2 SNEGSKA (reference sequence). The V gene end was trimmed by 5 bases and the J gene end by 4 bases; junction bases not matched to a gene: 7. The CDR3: CSARQGQGYGYTF. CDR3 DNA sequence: TGCAGTGCTCGACAGGGCCAGGGCTATGGCTACACCTTC.

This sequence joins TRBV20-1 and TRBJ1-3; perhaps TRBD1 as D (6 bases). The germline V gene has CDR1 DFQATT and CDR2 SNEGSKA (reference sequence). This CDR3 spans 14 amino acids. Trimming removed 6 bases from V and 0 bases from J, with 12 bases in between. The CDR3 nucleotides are TGCAGTGCAAAGGGGGGGCCCTCTGGAAACACCATATATTTT. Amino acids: CSAKGGPSGNTIYF.

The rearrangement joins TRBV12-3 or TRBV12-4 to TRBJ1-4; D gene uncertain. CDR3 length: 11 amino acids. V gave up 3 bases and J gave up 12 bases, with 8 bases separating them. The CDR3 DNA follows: TGTGCCAGCAGTTTTGGTGGGGAACTGTTTTTT. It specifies CASSFGGELFF.

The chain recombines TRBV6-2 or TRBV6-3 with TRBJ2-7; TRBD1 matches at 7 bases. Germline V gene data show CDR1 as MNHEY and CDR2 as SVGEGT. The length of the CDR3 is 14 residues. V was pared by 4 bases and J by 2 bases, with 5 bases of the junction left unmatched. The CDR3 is CASSSQTGTYEQYF. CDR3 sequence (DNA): TGTGCCAGCAGTTCCCAGACAGGGACCTACGAGCAGTACTTC.

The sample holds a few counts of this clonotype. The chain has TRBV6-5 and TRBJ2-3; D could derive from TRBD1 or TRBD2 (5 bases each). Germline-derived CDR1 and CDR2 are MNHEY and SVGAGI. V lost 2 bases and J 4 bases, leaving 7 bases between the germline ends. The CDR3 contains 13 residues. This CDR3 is CASSYGGADTQYF. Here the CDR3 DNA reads TGTGCCAGCAGTTACGGGGGAGCAGATACGCAGTATTTT.

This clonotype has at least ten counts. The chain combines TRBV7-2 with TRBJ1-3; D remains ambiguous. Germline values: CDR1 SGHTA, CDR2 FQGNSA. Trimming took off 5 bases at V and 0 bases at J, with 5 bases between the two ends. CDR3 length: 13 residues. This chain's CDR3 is CASSGVSGNTIYF. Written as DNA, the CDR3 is TGTGCCAGCAGCGGAGTCTCTGGAAACACCATATATTTT.